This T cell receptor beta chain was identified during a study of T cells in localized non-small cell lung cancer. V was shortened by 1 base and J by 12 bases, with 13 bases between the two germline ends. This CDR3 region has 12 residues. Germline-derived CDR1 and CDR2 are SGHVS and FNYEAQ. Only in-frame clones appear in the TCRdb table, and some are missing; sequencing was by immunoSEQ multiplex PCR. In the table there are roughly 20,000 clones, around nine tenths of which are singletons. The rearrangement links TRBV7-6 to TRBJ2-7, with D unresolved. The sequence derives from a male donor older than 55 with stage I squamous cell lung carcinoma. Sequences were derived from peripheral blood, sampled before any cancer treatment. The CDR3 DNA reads TGTGCCAGCAGCTTAGACGACGGTCTTCTGTACTTC. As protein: CASSLDDGLLYF.